Listed below are T cell receptor beta chains from one sample, sequenced in a study of blood T cells in healthy people across ages. TCRdb re-called the 5' RACE reads through MiXCR, storing one row per CDR3 protein. The sample records hundreds of thousands of distinct CDR3 sequences, around 20% being singletons. The sequenced sample was blood. The receptor set was obtained from a man between 65 and 79 years old in good health. Each CDR3 is given with its conserved first and last residue. The D gene is left open where the match is weak. A row's size may be missing; if present it is once, few, many or a size class.

V gene: TRBV27; J gene: TRBJ2-1; clone size: .; D gene: .; CDR3 DNA: TGTGCCAGCAGTCGTGAGGATGAGCAGTTCTTC; CDR3 protein: CASSREDEQFF
V gene: TRBV7-3; J gene: TRBJ2-5; clone size: .; D gene: .; CDR3 DNA: TGTGCCAGCAGCTACGGGGGTTGGAAGACCCAGTACTTC; CDR3 protein: CASSYGGWKTQYF
V gene: TRBV6-2/TRBV6-3; J gene: TRBJ2-7; clone size: many; D gene: .; CDR3 DNA: TGTGCCAGCAGTCAGTACGAGCAGTACTTC; CDR3 protein: CASSQYEQYF
V gene: TRBV20-1; J gene: TRBJ1-3; clone size: .; D gene: TRBD1; CDR3 DNA: TGCAGTGCTTTACCGGGACAGGGAGGAAACACCATATATTTT; CDR3 protein: CSALPGQGGNTIYF
V gene: TRBV7-9; J gene: TRBJ2-7; clone size: few; D gene: TRBD1; CDR3 DNA: TGTGCCAGCAGCTCCCGGGACAGGCGCCCCTACGAGCAGTACTTC; CDR3 protein: CASSSRDRRPYEQYF
V gene: TRBV11-1; J gene: TRBJ1-2; clone size: few; D gene: .; CDR3 DNA: TGTGCCAGCAGCCCAGCGGGGACACTAGCTAACTATGGCTACACCTTC; CDR3 protein: CASSPAGTLANYGYTF
V gene: TRBV3-1; J gene: TRBJ2-2; clone size: .; D gene: .; CDR3 DNA: TGTGCCAGCAGCATCGGGACCCAGAACACCGGGGAGCTGTTTTTT; CDR3 protein: CASSIGTQNTGELFF
V gene: TRBV9; J gene: TRBJ2-1; clone size: few; D gene: TRBD2; CDR3 DNA: TGTGCCAGCAGCGCCACCGGGACTAGCGGAGGCGATGAGCAGTTCTTC; CDR3 protein: CASSATGTSGGDEQFF
V gene: TRBV10-2; J gene: TRBJ2-5; clone size: many; D gene: .; CDR3 DNA: TGCGCCAGCAGTGAACCGGGCCAGCCCCAAGAGACCCAGTACTTC; CDR3 protein: CASSEPGQPQETQYF
V gene: TRBV20-1; J gene: TRBJ2-1; clone size: .; D gene: TRBD1; CDR3 DNA: TGCAGTGCCCTCGGGACAGACAGGGGGATAGTGGATGAGCAGTTCTTC; CDR3 protein: CSALGTDRGIVDEQFF
V gene: TRBV28; J gene: TRBJ2-7; clone size: .; D gene: .; CDR3 DNA: TGTGCCAGCAGTTTATTACAGGGTTACTACGAGCAGTACTTC; CDR3 protein: CASSLLQGYYEQYF
V gene: TRBV4-2; J gene: TRBJ1-4; clone size: few; D gene: .; CDR3 DNA: TGTGCCAGCAGCCAAGAAGGGGTGACAGGAAATAATGAAAAACTGTTTTTT; CDR3 protein: CASSQEGVTGNNEKLFF
V gene: TRBV5-1; J gene: TRBJ2-7; clone size: .; D gene: .; CDR3 DNA: TGCGCCAGCAGCAGATCTGGACGGTACGGCGAGCAGTACTTC; CDR3 protein: CASSRSGRYGEQYF
V gene: TRBV12-3/TRBV12-4; J gene: TRBJ2-2; clone size: few; D gene: .; CDR3 DNA: TGTGCCAGCATGAGGAGTCCCGGGGAGCTGTTTTTT; CDR3 protein: CASMRSPGELFF
V gene: TRBV18; J gene: TRBJ1-3; clone size: .; D gene: .; CDR3 DNA: TGTGCCAGCTCACCAATGAGCGACTCTGGAAACACCATATATTTT; CDR3 protein: CASSPMSDSGNTIYF
V gene: TRBV29-1; J gene: TRBJ2-1; clone size: .; D gene: TRBD1; CDR3 DNA: TGCAGCGTTTCCCGGACAGGGCATGAGCAGTTCTTC; CDR3 protein: CSVSRTGHEQFF
V gene: TRBV3-1; J gene: TRBJ2-5; clone size: .; D gene: TRBD1; CDR3 DNA: TGTGCCAGCAGACTCCGGGACAGCCAAGAGACCCAGTACTTC; CDR3 protein: CASRLRDSQETQYF
V gene: TRBV7-9; J gene: TRBJ2-5; clone size: many; D gene: .; CDR3 DNA: TGTGCCAGCAGCCCCAGGGACTACCAAGAGACCCAGTACTTC; CDR3 protein: CASSPRDYQETQYF
V gene: TRBV20-1; J gene: TRBJ1-1; clone size: .; D gene: .; CDR3 DNA: TGCAGTGCTAGAGATGGGAGGTTTGAAGCTTTCTTT; CDR3 protein: CSARDGRFEAFF
V gene: TRBV29-1; J gene: TRBJ2-5; clone size: few; D gene: .; CDR3 DNA: TGCAGCGCCAATATTTTCCGACACGGAGCCCTAGAGACCCAGTACTTC; CDR3 protein: CSANIFRHGALETQYF
V gene: TRBV7-2; J gene: TRBJ2-1; clone size: .; D gene: TRBD2; CDR3 DNA: TGTGCCAGCAGCTTAGTGGCTAGCGGGAGTGCCAATGAGCAGTTCTTC; CDR3 protein: CASSLVASGSANEQFF
V gene: TRBV6-1; J gene: TRBJ1-6; clone size: .; D gene: TRBD1; CDR3 DNA: TGTGCCAGCAGTGAGGGACAGGGAAGGTTTTCACCCCTCCACTTT; CDR3 protein: CASSEGQGRFSPLHF
V gene: TRBV6-1; J gene: TRBJ2-3; clone size: .; D gene: TRBD2; CDR3 DNA: TGTGCCAGCAGTGAATTAGGAGCGGGAGGGCCGGGGACAGATACGCAGTATTTT; CDR3 protein: CASSELGAGGPGTDTQYF
V gene: TRBV10-3; J gene: TRBJ2-3; clone size: .; D gene: .; CDR3 DNA: TGTGCCATCAGGACGGGGCGGAATGAACGGGATACGCAGTATTTT; CDR3 protein: CAIRTGRNERDTQYF
V gene: TRBV10-3; J gene: TRBJ2-5; clone size: few; D gene: TRBD1; CDR3 DNA: TGTGCCATCGGATTGGACAGGAAGACAGAGACCCAGTACTTC; CDR3 protein: CAIGLDRKTETQYF
V gene: TRBV24-1; J gene: TRBJ2-1; clone size: .; D gene: .; CDR3 DNA: TGTGCCACCAGTGACCTTGGGACCGTAGGGTACAATGAGCAGTTCTTC; CDR3 protein: CATSDLGTVGYNEQFF
V gene: TRBV7-2; J gene: TRBJ2-5; clone size: few; D gene: TRBD2; CDR3 DNA: TGTGCCAGCAGCACGGGACTAGCGGGAGTAGTGCAGTACTTC; CDR3 protein: CASSTGLAGVVQYF
V gene: TRBV7-2; J gene: TRBJ2-2; clone size: .; D gene: .; CDR3 DNA: TGTGCCAGCAGCGAGAGGGGGAGGACCGGGGAGCTGTTTTTT; CDR3 protein: CASSERGRTGELFF
V gene: TRBV7-9; J gene: TRBJ2-2; clone size: few; D gene: TRBD2; CDR3 DNA: TGTGCCAGCAGCCCCGATCTTACTAGCGGACCCGGGGAGCTGTTTTTT; CDR3 protein: CASSPDLTSGPGELFF
V gene: TRBV6-2/TRBV6-3; J gene: TRBJ2-5; clone size: few; D gene: .; CDR3 DNA: TGTGCCAGCAGTTACGTTTGGACAGACCAAGAGACCCAGTACTTC; CDR3 protein: CASSYVWTDQETQYF
V gene: TRBV20-1; J gene: TRBJ1-5; clone size: .; D gene: TRBD1; CDR3 DNA: TGCGGTGCGATGGACAGGGTCGACCAGCCCCAGCATTTT; CDR3 protein: CGAMDRVDQPQHF
V gene: TRBV7-2; J gene: TRBJ2-7; clone size: few; D gene: TRBD1; CDR3 DNA: TGTGCCAGCTGCGCGGGACAGGGAGACTACGAGCAGTACTTC; CDR3 protein: CASCAGQGDYEQYF
V gene: TRBV3-1; J gene: TRBJ2-3; clone size: .; D gene: .; CDR3 DNA: TGTGCCAGCAGCCAACAGGACACAGATACGCAGTATTTT; CDR3 protein: CASSQQDTDTQYF
V gene: TRBV7-3; J gene: TRBJ2-1; clone size: .; D gene: .; CDR3 DNA: TGTGCCAGCAGCTCGCCCCGGGACCGGCCGTTGCAGTTCTTC; CDR3 protein: CASSSPRDRPLQFF
V gene: TRBV4-3; J gene: TRBJ2-7; clone size: few; D gene: TRBD1; CDR3 DNA: TGCGCCAGCAGCCAAGAATGGGACAGGGCCCACGAGCAGTACTTC; CDR3 protein: CASSQEWDRAHEQYF
V gene: TRBV29-1; J gene: TRBJ2-5; clone size: few; D gene: TRBD2; CDR3 DNA: TGCAGCGTTTCGGGACTACGAGAGACCCAGTACTTC; CDR3 protein: CSVSGLRETQYF
V gene: TRBV30; J gene: TRBJ2-5; clone size: .; D gene: .; CDR3 DNA: TGTGCCTGGAGTGTAAAAGAGACCCAGTACTTC; CDR3 protein: CAWSVKETQYF
V gene: TRBV4-1; J gene: TRBJ2-5; clone size: many; D gene: .; CDR3 DNA: TGCGCCAGCAGCCAAGATTGGGGGTGGCAAGAGACCCAGTACTTC; CDR3 protein: CASSQDWGWQETQYF
V gene: TRBV7-9; J gene: TRBJ2-7; clone size: few; D gene: TRBD1; CDR3 DNA: TGTGCCAGCAGCCCGGACAGGGGGCAGTACTTC; CDR3 protein: CASSPDRGQYF
V gene: TRBV20-1; J gene: TRBJ2-3; clone size: .; D gene: TRBD2; CDR3 DNA: TGCAGTGCTAGATCCTCATCTAGCGGGAGGACAGATACGCAGTATTTT; CDR3 protein: CSARSSSSGRTDTQYF
V gene: TRBV7-2; J gene: TRBJ2-1; clone size: few; D gene: .; CDR3 DNA: TGTGCCAGCAGCTTAGACAGAAACTCCTACAATGAGCAGTTCTTC; CDR3 protein: CASSLDRNSYNEQFF
V gene: TRBV6-1; J gene: TRBJ2-7; clone size: .; D gene: TRBD2; CDR3 DNA: TGTGCCAGCAGGGGACTAGCGGGACACTACGAGCAGTACTTC; CDR3 protein: CASRGLAGHYEQYF
V gene: TRBV12-3/TRBV12-4; J gene: TRBJ1-2; clone size: few; D gene: .; CDR3 DNA: TGTGCCAGCAGTCCGACAGCAGATTATGGCTACACCTTC; CDR3 protein: CASSPTADYGYTF
V gene: TRBV20-1; J gene: TRBJ2-5; clone size: few; D gene: TRBD1; CDR3 DNA: TGCAGTGCTCCAAAGACAGGGGGCTCTGAGACCCAGTACTTC; CDR3 protein: CSAPKTGGSETQYF
V gene: TRBV30; J gene: TRBJ2-5; clone size: .; D gene: TRBD2; CDR3 DNA: TGTGCCTGGAGCCGCACTAGCGGGGCCCAAGAGACCCAGTACTTC; CDR3 protein: CAWSRTSGAQETQYF
V gene: TRBV4-1; J gene: TRBJ2-1; clone size: .; D gene: TRBD2; CDR3 DNA: TGCGCCAGCAGCCAAGAGCTGACTAGCGCCTCGAGTGAGCAGTTCTTC; CDR3 protein: CASSQELTSASSEQFF
V gene: TRBV14; J gene: TRBJ2-3; clone size: few; D gene: TRBD2; CDR3 DNA: TGTGCCAGCAGCCCGCTAGCGGACCGCACAGATACGCAGTATTTT; CDR3 protein: CASSPLADRTDTQYF
V gene: TRBV20-1; J gene: TRBJ2-5; clone size: .; D gene: TRBD2; CDR3 DNA: TGCAGTGCTACTGTTAGCGGGATGACCTACGGGCAGTACTTC; CDR3 protein: CSATVSGMTYGQYF
V gene: TRBV29-1; J gene: TRBJ2-3; clone size: many; D gene: .; CDR3 DNA: TGCAGCGTTGAAGATTTCAGGGCAAGGACAGATACGCAGTATTTT; CDR3 protein: CSVEDFRARTDTQYF
V gene: TRBV28; J gene: TRBJ2-5; clone size: .; D gene: TRBD2; CDR3 DNA: TGTGCCAGCCAACGGCTAGCGGCCTACGGCGGGACCCAGTACTTC; CDR3 protein: CASQRLAAYGGTQYF